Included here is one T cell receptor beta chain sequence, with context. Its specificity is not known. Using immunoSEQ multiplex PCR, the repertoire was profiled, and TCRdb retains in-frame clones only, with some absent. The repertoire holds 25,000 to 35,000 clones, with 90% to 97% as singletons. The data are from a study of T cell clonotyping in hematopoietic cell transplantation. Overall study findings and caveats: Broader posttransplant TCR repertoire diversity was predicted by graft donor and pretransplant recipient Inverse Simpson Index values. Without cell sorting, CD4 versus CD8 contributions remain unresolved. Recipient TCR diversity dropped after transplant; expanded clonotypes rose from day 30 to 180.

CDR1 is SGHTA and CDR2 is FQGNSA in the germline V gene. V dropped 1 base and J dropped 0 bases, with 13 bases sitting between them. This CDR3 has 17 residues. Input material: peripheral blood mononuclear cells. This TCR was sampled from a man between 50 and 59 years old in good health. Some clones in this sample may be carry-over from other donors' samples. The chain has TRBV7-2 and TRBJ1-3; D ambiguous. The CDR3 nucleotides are TGTGCCAGCAGCTTAGGGCAGAGGACTTACTCTGGAAACACCATATATTTT. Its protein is CASSLGQRTYSGNTIYF.